The 30 T cell receptor beta chains below come from one sample, sequenced in a study of blood T cell repertoires in COVID-19. Some clones are missing from TCRdb's copy, which holds only in-frame ones; the method was immunoSEQ multiplex PCR. Here the sample spans 350,000 to 450,000 clones, more than 70% being singletons. Sequenced input: peripheral blood. These receptors were collected from an older woman with COVID-19, enrolled during active disease.

The CDR3 DNA reads TGTGCCAGCAGCCCCCCCGGACAGGGGGCCTACGAGCAGTACTTC. It is translated as CASSPPGQGAYEQYF. The chain recombines TRBV13 with TRBJ2-7; 10 positions match TRBD1. The germline V gene has CDR1 PRHDT and CDR2 FYEKMQ (reference sequence). The CDR3 runs to 15 residues. The V and J ends lost 5 bases and 2 bases, in that order; junction bases with no gene match: 6.

This clone was detected only a few times. The gene calls are TRBV4-1 and TRBJ1-6; TRBD1 matches 7 bases. Germline V gene data show CDR1 as MGHRA and CDR2 as YSYEKL. V gave up 1 base and J gave up 4 bases; unmatched junction bases: 4. This CDR3 has 16 amino acids. The CDR3 region is CASSQGAGGYNSPLHF. The CDR3 DNA is TGCGCCAGCAGCCAAGGGGCAGGGGGTTATAATTCACCCCTCCACTTT.

V is TRBV10-3 and J is TRBJ1-6; possible D gene TRBD1, 5 bases. From germline, CDR1 is ENHRY and CDR2 SYGVKD. The CDR3 runs 16 residues. Between the trimmed V and J ends, which lost 6 bases and 3 bases, there was a span of 15 bases. Written as DNA, the CDR3 is TGTGCCATCAGGGGGGAGGGGAAGAACTATAATTCACCCCTCCACTTT. Protein sequence: CAIRGEGKNYNSPLHF.

This clone has ten or more counts. The chain combines TRBV5-6 with TRBJ2-1; tentative D call: TRBD1 (5 bases). V was clipped by 6 bases and J by 3 bases, with 16 bases between them. The CDR3 runs to 15 residues. Germline V gene lookup returns CDR1 SGHDT and CDR2 YYEEEE. The CDR3 loop is CASTHGQGYYNEQFF. The CDR3 DNA is TGTGCCAGCACCCATGGGCAGGGTTACTACAATGAGCAGTTCTTC.

This chain joins TRBV15 and TRBJ1-2; 11 positions agree with TRBD1. This CDR3 is built from 14 residues. J lost 5 bases, V lost 6 bases, and 5 bases had no gene match. The germline CDR1 and CDR2 sequences are LNHNV and YYDKDF (reference sequence). The CDR3 is CATRSRDRGYGYTF. As DNA, the CDR3 is TGTGCCACCAGATCCCGGGACAGGGGGTATGGCTACACCTTC.

The V gene is TRBV25-1, the J gene TRBJ1-2; the match to TRBD1 covers 9 bases. After removal of 0 bases from V and 4 bases from J, the junction contained 6 bases not matched to a gene. Germline V gene lookup returns CDR1 MGHDK and CDR2 SYGVNS. The CDR3 totals 16 residues. In DNA, the CDR3 is TGTGCCAGCAGTGAATATAGGGACAGGGACCTCTATGGCTACACCTTC. Translating gives CASSEYRDRDLYGYTF.

The V gene is TRBV7-8, the J gene TRBJ1-5; unclear D gene. Germline lookup yields CDR1 SGHVS and CDR2 FQNEAQ. This CDR3 has 14 amino acids. V lost 0 bases, J lost 3 bases, and 6 bases lay in between. As DNA, the CDR3 is TGTGCCAGCAGCTTAGCCAGGTTCAATCAGCCCCAGCATTTT. Protein: CASSLARFNQPQHF.

J is TRBJ1-2 and V is TRBV19, with 8 nucleotides matching TRBD1. V gave up 2 bases and J gave up 4 bases; unmatched junction bases: 6. Germline V gene data show CDR1 as LNHDA and CDR2 as SQIVND (reference sequence). This CDR3 has 15 residues. CDR3 sequence (DNA): TGTGCCAGTAGTATAAAGTTGGGGACAGGCTATGGCTACACCTTC. Amino acid sequence: CASSIKLGTGYGYTF. Looking up the rest from reference TRBV19 and TRBJ1-2 gives the full variable domain: DGGITQSPKYLFRKEGQNVTLSCEQNLNHDAMYWYRQDPGQGLRLIYYSQIVNDFQKGDIAEGYSVSREKKESFPLTVTSAQKNPTAFYLCASSIKLGTGYGYTFGSGTRLTVV.

The chain recombines TRBV10-1 with TRBJ2-7; tentative D call: TRBD2 (5 bases). This CDR3 spans 14 amino acids. Trimming removed 4 bases at V and 3 bases at J, with 13 bases between. The germline V gene has CDR1 WNHNN and CDR2 SYGVQD (reference sequence). CDR3 DNA sequence: TGCGCCAGCAGTGCCGGGGAGAAGAGCTACGAGCAGTACTTC. Protein: CASSAGEKSYEQYF.

The rearrangement links TRBV13 to TRBJ2-5; 8 positions match TRBD1. V lost 5 bases to trimming and J lost 3 bases; unmatched junction nucleotides: 8. This CDR3 region has 15 residues. Germline V gene lookup returns CDR1 PRHDT and CDR2 FYEKMQ (reference sequence). The CDR3 sequence is CASSPIGTGKETQYF. CDR3 bases: TGTGCCAGCAGCCCTATCGGGACAGGTAAAGAGACCCAGTACTTC.

V usage is TRBV21-1 and J usage is TRBJ2-3; the tabulated D call, TRBD2, remains unverified against the DNA. TRBV21-1 represents a pseudogene. CDR3 length: 15 amino acids. In nucleotides, the CDR3 is TGTGCCAGCAGCAAAGCGGGGGGGCGCGCAGATACGCAGTATTTT. Residues: CASSKAGGRADTQYF.

The rearrangement links TRBV5-1 to TRBJ2-5; D is possibly TRBD1 (6 bases). The CDR3 covers 15 residues. V was clipped by 5 bases and J by 7 bases, with 21 bases between them. Germline V CDR1 and CDR2: SGHRS, YFSETQ. CDR3 DNA sequence: TGCGCCAGCAGATCGGGACACCCGACCCTCGGGACCCAGTACTTC. Translation: CASRSGHPTLGTQYF.

This clone was recorded once. The chain uses TRBV28 and TRBJ2-3, with 9 positions matching TRBD1. The junction had 7 bases not matched to a gene; V was cut back by 4 bases and J by 2 bases. From germline, CDR1 is MDHEN and CDR2 SYDVKM. This CDR3 is 16 amino acids long. The CDR3 DNA reads as TGTGCCAGCAGTTCACCGGGACAGGGTATCACAGATACGCAGTATTTT. As protein: CASSSPGQGITDTQYF. Complete variable domain (other parts from reference TRBV28 and TRBJ2-3): DVKVTQSSRYLVKRTGEKVFLECVQDMDHENMFWYRQDPGLGLRLIYFSYDVKMKEKGDIPEGYSVSREKKERFSLILESASTNQTSMYLCASSSPGQGITDTQYFGPGTRLTVL.

V and J are TRBV5-1 and TRBJ2-5, with D maybe TRBD1 (6 bases). Germline V gene data show CDR1 as SGHRS and CDR2 as YFSETQ. Trimming left V 0 bases short and J 5 bases short, with 14 bases between. This CDR3 region has 15 residues. The CDR3 loop reads CASSLEQGLWETQYF. The CDR3 DNA reads TGCGCCAGCAGCTTGGAACAGGGCTTATGGGAGACCCAGTACTTC.

In DNA, the CDR3 is TGTGCCAGCAGCTCTAGCGGGGGGGCCTACGAGCAGTACTTC. Protein product: CASSSSGGAYEQYF. V gene TRBV28 combines with J gene TRBJ2-7; 12 nucleotides agree with TRBD2. The V gene end was trimmed by 6 bases and the J gene end by 2 bases; junction bases not matched to a gene: 2. Germline assignment: CDR1 MDHEN and CDR2 SYDVKM. The CDR3 is 14 residues long.

J is TRBJ1-1 and V is TRBV5-5, with D unclear. The CDR3 totals 12 residues. Germline CDR1 and CDR2: SGHKS and YYEKEE (reference sequence). Deletions cut 2 bases from V and 4 bases from J, with 6 bases between. This chain's CDR3 is CASSFSGTEAFF. CDR3 bases: TGTGCCAGCAGCTTCAGTGGCACTGAAGCTTTCTTT.

The chain has TRBV5-4 and TRBJ2-7, with 9 bases that match TRBD1. CDR1 and CDR2 from the germline V gene are SGHNT and YYREEE (reference sequence). The CDR3 is 15 amino acids. V gave up 4 bases and J gave up 3 bases; unmatched junction bases: 8. DNA for the CDR3: TGTGCCAGCAGCCCGGGACAGGGAGACCTCTACGAGCAGTACTTC. This translates into CASSPGQGDLYEQYF.

The rearrangement links TRBV21-1 to TRBJ2-2; the DNA was not used to check the table's D call, TRBD2. TRBV21-1 is recorded as a pseudogene. This CDR3 spans 15 amino acids. In nucleotides, the CDR3 is TGTGCCAGCCCCAGCGATTCAGCGAACACCGGGGAGCTGTTTTTT. Protein: CASPSDSANTGELFF.

The rearrangement links TRBV7-8 to TRBJ2-5, with D maybe TRBD2 (6 bases). The CDR3 length is 14 residues. V gave up 1 base and J gave up 3 bases, with 9 bases separating them. CDR1 is SGHVS and CDR2 is FQNEAQ in the germline V gene. CDR3 nucleotide sequence: TGTGCCAGCAGCTTAGTTCTAGCGAAAGAGACCCAGTACTTC. As protein: CASSLVLAKETQYF. Variable domain in full (rest from reference TRBV7-8 and TRBJ2-5): GAGVSQSPRYKVAKRGQDVALRCDPISGHVSLFWYQQALGQGPEFLTYFQNEAQLDKSGLPSDRFFAERPEGSVSTLKIQRTQQEDSAVYLCASSLVLAKETQYFGPGTRLLVL.

As regards this clone: At the DNA level, this CDR3 is encoded by other sequences in the same sample as well. This chain uses TRBV5-1 with TRBJ1-2; D is unclear. The germline CDR1 and CDR2 sequences are SGHRS and YFSETQ. V lost 0 bases and J lost 2, with 8 bases in between. The CDR3 has 14 amino acids. This CDR3 is CASSLGQSNYGYTF. The CDR3 DNA reads TGCGCCAGCAGCTTGGGTCAGTCAAACTATGGCTACACCTTC.

The V and J genes are TRBV12-2 and TRBJ2-7; no check of the table's D call, TRBD1, against the DNA was made. TRBV12-2 is listed as a pseudogene. The CDR3 contains 14 residues. Written as DNA, the CDR3 is TGTGCAAGTCGTACCGGGACAGAATACTACGAGCAGTACTTC. Residues: CASRTGTEYYEQYF.

V and J are TRBV6-5 and TRBJ1-2; 7 positions match TRBD1. The CDR3 consists of 14 residues. Trimming removed 6 bases from V and 4 bases from J; junction bases left unmatched: 8. Per germline, CDR1 MNHEY and CDR2 SVGAGI. The CDR3 loop reads CASRQGGGGYGYTF. The DNA of the CDR3 is TGTGCCAGCAGGCAGGGGGGTGGGGGCTATGGCTACACCTTC.

The sample holds one count of this clone. This sequence joins TRBV30 and TRBJ2-3; D ambiguous. CDR1 is GTSNPN, CDR2 SVGIG, per germline (reference sequence). V lost 4 bases, J lost 2 bases, and 7 bases lay in between. The CDR3 contains 12 residues. CDR3 sequence: CAWMGTTDTQYF. CDR3 DNA: TGTGCCTGGATGGGCACCACAGATACGCAGTATTTT.

The chain is built from TRBV27 and TRBJ2-1; 7 nucleotides line up with TRBD1. CDR3 length: 17 amino acids. The germline V gene has CDR1 MNHEY and CDR2 SMNVEV (reference sequence). V gave up 3 bases and J gave up 1 base; unmatched junction bases: 9. The CDR3 loop reads CASSFGADRASYNEQFF. The DNA for the CDR3 is TGTGCCAGCAGTTTTGGGGCCGACAGGGCGTCCTACAATGAGCAGTTCTTC.

The chain combines TRBV15 with TRBJ1-5; a possible D gene is TRBD1 (6 bases). This CDR3 is built from 15 residues. Deletions cut 3 bases from V and 0 bases from J, with 9 bases between. The germline gives CDR1 LNHNV, CDR2 YYDKDF (reference sequence). The CDR3 reads CATSSRGYSNQPQHF. As DNA, the CDR3 is TGTGCCACCAGCAGCAGGGGTTATAGCAATCAGCCCCAGCATTTT.

The chain is built from TRBV19 and TRBJ2-1, with D tentatively TRBD1 (6 bases). V lost 5 bases and J lost 7, with 12 bases in between. CDR3 size: 13 residues. Germline V gene sequence: CDR1 LNHDA, CDR2 SQIVND (reference sequence). The DNA for the CDR3 is TGTGCCAGTAGTCGGACCCAGGGGAATGAGCAGTTCTTC. Its protein product is CASSRTQGNEQFF.

The chain employs TRBV28 and TRBJ1-2; 7 nucleotides line up with TRBD1. Germline V CDR1 and CDR2: MDHEN, SYDVKM. The ends lost 5 bases at V and 3 bases at J; junction bases unmatched: 0. This CDR3 contains 12 residues. This CDR3 reads CASSTGDYGYTF. Here the CDR3 DNA reads TGTGCCAGCAGTACAGGGGACTATGGCTACACCTTC.

The chain uses TRBV4-1 and TRBJ1-2; D gene uncertain. Germline V CDR1 and CDR2: MGHRA, YSYEKL. The V gene lost 4 bases and the J gene lost 0 bases, with 6 bases spanning the gap. The CDR3 consists of 13 residues. CDR3 in amino acids: CASSLTPNYGYTF. The CDR3 nucleotides read TGCGCCAGCAGCCTAACACCTAACTATGGCTACACCTTC.

The V and J genes are TRBV6-5 and TRBJ2-4; TRBD1 is a possible D gene (6 bases). CDR3 length: 16 residues. V was cut by 4 bases and J by 1 base, with 14 bases left in between. Germline assignment: CDR1 MNHEY and CDR2 SVGAGI. The CDR3 reads CASSSAGARAKNIQYF. The CDR3 DNA is TGTGCCAGCAGTTCCGCAGGGGCGCGGGCCAAAAACATTCAGTACTTC.

The CDR3 spells CASSLRGGENEKLFF. The DNA for the CDR3 is TGCGCCAGCAGCCTCAGAGGCGGGGAGAATGAAAAACTGTTTTTT. V usage is TRBV5-1 and J usage is TRBJ1-4; D gene unclear. Per the germline V gene, CDR1 is SGHRS and CDR2 is YFSETQ. Trimming pared 4 bases from V and 5 bases from J, leaving 15 bases between. This CDR3 region has 15 residues.